One sample yielded the 12 T cell receptor beta chains listed below, sequenced in a study of T-cell reconstitution after alpha-beta-depleted transplantation in children. The authors prepared the TCRbeta library with unique molecular identifiers. MiXCR, applied by TCRdb to the PCR reads, yields one record per CDR3 protein. The sample has approximately 420,000 distinct CDR3 sequences, approximately 10% seen once. Sequencing was performed on PBMCs from the stem cell graft donor, taken from the stem cell graft. Source of these receptors: a human donor who donated a stem cell graft to a child with acute myeloid leukemia.

The chain combines TRBV5-6 with TRBJ1-4; D may be TRBD1 (6 bases). The CDR3 runs to 14 residues. Deletions cut 4 bases from V and 0 bases from J, with 7 bases between. Germline values: CDR1 SGHDT, CDR2 YYEEEE. CDR3 coding DNA: TGTGCCAGCAGCCAGGGGTCAACTAATGAAAAACTGTTTTTT. Protein product: CASSQGSTNEKLFF.

The V gene is TRBV3-1, the J gene TRBJ2-1; TRBD2 matches 11 bases. Trimming at V came to 2 bases and at J to 8 bases, leaving 2 bases not matched to a gene. Germline V CDR1 and CDR2: LGHDT, YNNKEL (reference sequence). This CDR3 comprises 14 residues. DNA for the CDR3: TGTGCCAGCAGCCAACTAGCGGGAGGACATGAGCAGTTCTTC. Translation: CASSQLAGGHEQFF.

The chain is built from TRBV5-1 and TRBJ2-3, with D unclear. This CDR3 is 15 amino acids long. V lost 0 bases and J lost 2, with 10 bases in between. Germline lookup yields CDR1 SGHRS and CDR2 YFSETQ. Here the CDR3 reads CASSLGADHTDTQYF. The CDR3 DNA reads TGCGCCAGCAGCTTGGGGGCGGACCACACAGATACGCAGTATTTT. Full variable domain (rest looked up from reference TRBV5-1 and TRBJ2-3): KAGVTQTPRYLIKTRGQQVTLSCSPISGHRSVSWYQQTPGQGLQFLFEYFSETQRNKGNFPGRFSGRQFSNSRSEMNVSTLELGDSALYLCASSLGADHTDTQYFGPGTRLTVL.

There are many counts of this clonotype. The rearrangement joins TRBV5-1 to TRBJ2-1; maybe TRBD2 (6 bases). The V and J ends lost 0 bases and 5 bases respectively, with 15 bases between them. The CDR3 has 16 residues. Germline V gives CDR1 SGHRS, CDR2 YFSETQ. CDR3 sequence reads: CASSLVRGIGDNEQFF. The CDR3 region has the DNA TGCGCCAGCAGCTTGGTCCGGGGGATTGGGGACAATGAGCAGTTCTTC.

A few counts support this clonotype. The V gene is TRBV29-1, the J gene TRBJ1-1; maybe TRBD1 (6 bases). V lost 7 bases, J lost 7 bases, and 13 bases lay in between. From germline, CDR1 is SQVTM and CDR2 ANQGSEA. The CDR3 length is 11 residues. The CDR3: CSAVQGSEAFF. The CDR3 nucleotides read TGCAGCGCCGTACAGGGTAGTGAAGCTTTCTTT.

This clonotype was picked up a small number of times. The genes are TRBV6-1 and TRBJ2-5, with TRBD2 identical over 7 bases. CDR3 length: 16 residues. The germline CDR1 and CDR2 sequences are MNHNS and SASEGT. Trimming at V came to 1 base and at J to 5 bases, leaving 10 bases not matched to a gene. This CDR3 is CASSEEVGGGPETQYF. Written as DNA, the CDR3 is TGTGCCAGCAGTGAAGAAGTGGGGGGGGGACCCGAGACCCAGTACTTC.

The rearrangement links TRBV6-5 to TRBJ2-1; 9 bases align to TRBD2. V was clipped by 0 bases and J by 8 bases; unmatched bases: 5. Looked up from germline, CDR1 is MNHEY and CDR2 is SVGAGI. CDR3 size: 15 residues. The CDR3 protein is CASSYSAGGLYEQFF. The CDR3 coding sequence is TGTGCCAGCAGTTACTCGGCGGGAGGGCTTTATGAGCAGTTCTTC.

This chain joins TRBV11-2 and TRBJ2-7; 8 bases are shared with TRBD2. In germline, CDR1 is SGHAT, CDR2 FQNNGV. The CDR3 consists of 14 residues. Trimming at V came to 0 bases and at J to 5 bases, leaving 3 bases not matched to a gene. CDR3 loop: CASSLETSGNEQYF. The CDR3 region has the DNA TGTGCCAGCAGCTTAGAAACTAGCGGCAACGAGCAGTACTTC.

This clonotype turned up a few times. The chain links TRBV5-6 to TRBJ2-5; D not certain. The germline V and J ends were trimmed by 1 base and 1 base, with 8 bases remaining between them. Germline V gene lookup returns CDR1 SGHDT and CDR2 YYEEEE. The CDR3 contains 14 residues. The CDR3 coding sequence is TGTGCCAGCAGCTTGATAAATAGCCAAGAGACCCAGTACTTC. This translates into CASSLINSQETQYF. Using reference TRBV5-6 and TRBJ2-5 for the parts outside the CDR3, the full variable domain is DAGVTQSPTHLIKTRGQQVTLRCSPKSGHDTVSWYQQALGQGPQFIFQYYEEEERQRGNFPDRFSGHQFPNYSSELNVNALLLGDSALYLCASSLINSQETQYFGPGTRLLVL.

This clonotype was seen more than once but under ten times. The V gene is TRBV29-1, the J gene TRBJ1-1; the D is unclear. Germline V CDR1 and CDR2: SQVTM, ANQGSEA. This CDR3 has 12 amino acids. Between the trimmed V and J ends, which lost 0 bases and 5 bases, there was a span of 7 bases. CDR3 residues: CSVEEHRTEAFF. The CDR3 bases are TGCAGCGTTGAAGAACACCGGACTGAAGCTTTCTTT.

This clonotype came up many times. The chain combines TRBV9 with TRBJ2-7; D uncertain. This CDR3 contains 15 residues. Between the trimmed V and J ends, which lost 0 bases and 1 base, there was a span of 11 bases. Germline-derived CDR1 and CDR2 are SGDLS and YYNGEE. The CDR3 sequence is CASSVGGSGSYEQYF. Here the CDR3 DNA reads TGTGCCAGCAGCGTAGGGGGTTCAGGATCCTACGAGCAGTACTTC. The whole variable domain, remainder taken from reference TRBV9 and TRBJ2-7, is DSGVTQTPKHLITATGQRVTLRCSPRSGDLSVYWYQQSLDQGLQFLIQYYNGEERAKGNILERFSAQQFPDLHSELNLSSLELGDSALYFCASSVGGSGSYEQYFGPGTRLTVT.

This clonotype was counted only a few times. V is TRBV24-1 and J is TRBJ2-1; D not certain. Trimming left V 3 bases short and J 8 bases short, with 10 bases between. This CDR3 spans 13 amino acids. Looked up from germline, CDR1 is KGHDR and CDR2 is SFDVKD. The CDR3 DNA sequence: TGTGCCACCAGTGATAGTCGAAGAGATGAGCAGTTCTTC. Protein sequence: CATSDSRRDEQFF.